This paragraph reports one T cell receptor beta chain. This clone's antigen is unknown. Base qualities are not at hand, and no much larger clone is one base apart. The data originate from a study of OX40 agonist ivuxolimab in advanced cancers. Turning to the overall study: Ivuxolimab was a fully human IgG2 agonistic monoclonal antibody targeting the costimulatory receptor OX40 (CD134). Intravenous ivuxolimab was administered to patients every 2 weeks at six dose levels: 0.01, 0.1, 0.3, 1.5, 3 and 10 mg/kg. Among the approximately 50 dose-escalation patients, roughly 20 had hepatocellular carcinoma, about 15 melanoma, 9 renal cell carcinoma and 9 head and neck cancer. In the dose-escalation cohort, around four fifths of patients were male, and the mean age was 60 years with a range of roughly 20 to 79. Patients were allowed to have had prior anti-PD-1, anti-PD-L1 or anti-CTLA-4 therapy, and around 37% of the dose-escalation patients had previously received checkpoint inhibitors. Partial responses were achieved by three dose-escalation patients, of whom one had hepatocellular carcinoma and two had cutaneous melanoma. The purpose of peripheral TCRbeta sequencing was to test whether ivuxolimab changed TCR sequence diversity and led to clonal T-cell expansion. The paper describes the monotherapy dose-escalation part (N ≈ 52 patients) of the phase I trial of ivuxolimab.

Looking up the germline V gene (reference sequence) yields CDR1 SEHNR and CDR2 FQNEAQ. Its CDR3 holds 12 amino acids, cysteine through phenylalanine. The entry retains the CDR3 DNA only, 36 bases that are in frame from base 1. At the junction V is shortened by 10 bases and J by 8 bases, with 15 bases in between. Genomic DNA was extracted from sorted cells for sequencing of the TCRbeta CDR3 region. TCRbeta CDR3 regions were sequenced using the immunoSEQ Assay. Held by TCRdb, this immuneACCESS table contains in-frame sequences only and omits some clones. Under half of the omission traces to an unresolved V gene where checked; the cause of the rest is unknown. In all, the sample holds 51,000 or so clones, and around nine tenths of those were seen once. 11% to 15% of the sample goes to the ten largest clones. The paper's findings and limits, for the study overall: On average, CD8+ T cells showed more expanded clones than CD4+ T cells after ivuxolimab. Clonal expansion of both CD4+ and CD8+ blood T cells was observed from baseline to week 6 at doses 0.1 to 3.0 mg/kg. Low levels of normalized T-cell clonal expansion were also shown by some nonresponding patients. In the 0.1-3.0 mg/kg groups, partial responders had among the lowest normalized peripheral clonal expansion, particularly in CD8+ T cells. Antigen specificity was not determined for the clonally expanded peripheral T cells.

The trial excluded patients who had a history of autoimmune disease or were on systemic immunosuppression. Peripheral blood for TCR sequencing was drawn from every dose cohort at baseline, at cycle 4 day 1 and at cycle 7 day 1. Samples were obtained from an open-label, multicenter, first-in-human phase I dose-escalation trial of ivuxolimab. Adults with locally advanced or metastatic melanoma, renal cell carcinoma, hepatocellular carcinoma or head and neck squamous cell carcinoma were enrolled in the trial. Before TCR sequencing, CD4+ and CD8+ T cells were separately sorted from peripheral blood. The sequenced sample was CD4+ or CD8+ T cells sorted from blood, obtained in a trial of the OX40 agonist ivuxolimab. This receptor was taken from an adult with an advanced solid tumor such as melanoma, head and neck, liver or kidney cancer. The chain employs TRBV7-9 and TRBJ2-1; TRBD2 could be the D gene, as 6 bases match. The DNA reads TGTGCCACCCAAGGCGGGATTGATGAGCAGTTCTTC. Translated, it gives CATQGGIDEQFF. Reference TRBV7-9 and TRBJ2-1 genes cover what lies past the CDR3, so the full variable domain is DTGVSQNPRHKITKRGQNVTFRCDPISEHNRLYWYRQTLGQGPEFLTYFQNEAQLEKSRLLSDRFSAERPKGSFSTLEIQRTEQGDSAMYLCATQGGIDEQFFGPGTRLTVL.